One and the same sample provided the 20 T cell receptor beta chains below, sequenced in a study of human T cells and chemical hapten exposure. TCRdb redid the calling of the RACE reads with MiXCR, one entry per CDR3 protein. The sample includes 100,000 to 150,000 distinct CDR3 sequences, 8.5% to 9.5% seen only once; the top ten take around 1.7%. Specified time point: healthy volunteer bleed at 2 weeks. Unseparated into fractions, whole blood served as the source from which total RNA was extracted. Specimen: whole blood. These receptors all stem from a male donor in good health. Some clones in this sample may be carry-over from other donors' samples.

The rearrangement joins TRBV7-8 to TRBJ2-5, with a weak D call TRBD1 (7 bases). The CDR3 runs to 16 residues. Germline V gene data show CDR1 as SGHVS and CDR2 as FQNEAQ. Trimming shortened V by 6 bases and J by 4 bases, and 21 bases separated the two germline ends. In DNA, the CDR3 is TGTGCCAGCAGAGAAGCAGGGGGGATCACAGGAGAGACCCAGTACTTC. This gives the protein CASREAGGITGETQYF. Using reference TRBV7-8 and TRBJ2-5 for the parts outside the CDR3, the full variable domain is GAGVSQSPRYKVAKRGQDVALRCDPISGHVSLFWYQQALGQGPEFLTYFQNEAQLDKSGLPSDRFFAERPEGSVSTLKIQRTQQEDSAVYLCASREAGGITGETQYFGPGTRLLVL.

In this sample, this clonotype turned up a few times. This chain links TRBV29-1 with TRBJ1-2; weak D call: TRBD1 (5 bases). CDR1 and CDR2 (germline): SQVTM, ANQGSEA. The CDR3 is made up of 12 amino acids. With 7 bases removed from V and 0 bases from J, the gap between germline ends came to 9 bases. CDR3 nucleotide sequence: TGCAGCGCCCAGACAGCTAACTATGGCTACACCTTC. It is translated as CSAQTANYGYTF.

The J gene is TRBJ2-3, the V gene TRBV29-1; TRBD2 matches 14 bases. This CDR3 has 19 residues. Germline V gene sequence: CDR1 SQVTM, CDR2 ANQGSEA. V was clipped by 7 bases and J by 2 bases; unmatched bases: 17. CDR3 in amino acids: CSAGRPPGLAGGHTDTQYF. Here the CDR3 DNA reads TGCAGCGCTGGACGGCCACCCGGACTAGCGGGAGGCCACACAGATACGCAGTATTTT.

This clonotype was detected only a few times. This chain uses TRBV11-2 with TRBJ2-1; D gene ambiguous. Trimming removed 4 bases at V and 5 bases at J, with 0 bases between. The CDR3 runs to 10 residues. Germline V gives CDR1 SGHAT, CDR2 FQNNGV. The CDR3 loop reads CASSYNEQFF. The CDR3 coding sequence is TGTGCCAGCAGCTACAATGAGCAGTTCTTC.

The J gene is TRBJ1-3, the V gene TRBV20-1, with D unresolved. The CDR3 consists of 14 residues. The germline V gene encodes CDR1 DFQATT and CDR2 SNEGSKA (reference sequence). Trimming stripped 2 bases from V and 2 bases from J, with 10 bases between. The chain's CDR3 is CSARSPLTGNTIYF. For the CDR3, the DNA is TGCAGTGCTAGATCGCCTCTGACTGGAAACACCATATATTTT.

The chain is built from TRBV4-1 and TRBJ1-3; maybe TRBD1 (6 bases). Germline CDR1 reads MGHRA; CDR2 reads YSYEKL. The CDR3 is made up of 18 amino acids. V dropped 0 bases and J dropped 0 bases, with 15 bases sitting between them. Here the CDR3 DNA reads TGCGCCAGCAGCCAAGATCCGGGGGCCGTGAGCTCTGGAAACACCATATATTTT. This codes for CASSQDPGAVSSGNTIYF.

This clonotype was counted a few times. The chain has TRBV6-2 or TRBV6-3 and TRBJ1-5, with D tentatively TRBD1 (6 bases). Trimming pared 2 bases from V and 2 bases from J, leaving 16 bases between. The germline CDR1 and CDR2 sequences are MNHEY and SVGEGT. This CDR3 is 17 amino acids long. The CDR3 nucleotides are TGTGCCAGCAGTTACGGCTTCGGGGGCGTTGGCAATCAGCCCCAGCATTTT. This gives the protein CASSYGFGGVGNQPQHF.

The chain has TRBV4-3 and TRBJ2-5; tentative D call: TRBD1 (6 bases). With 0 bases removed from V and 4 bases from J, the gap between germline ends came to 15 bases. Germline CDR1 is LGHNA and CDR2 is YSLEER. CDR3 length: 16 amino acids. The CDR3 region is CASSQDRGRGGETQYF. In DNA form, the CDR3 reads TGCGCCAGCAGCCAAGATCGGGGTCGAGGGGGAGAGACCCAGTACTTC.

There are a few counts of this clonotype. The V gene is TRBV12-3 or TRBV12-4, the J gene TRBJ2-7, with D perhaps matching TRBD2 (7 bases). Deletions cut 7 bases from V and 2 bases from J, with 9 bases between. The CDR3 covers 12 residues. CDR3 in amino acids: CASKGGTYEQYF. CDR3 DNA sequence: TGTGCCAGCAAGGGGGGGACCTACGAGCAGTACTTC.

CDR3 nucleotide sequence: TGCAGTGCTAGAACGGGGACGGGGGACTATGGCTACACCTTC. It codes for CSARTGTGDYGYTF. The gene calls are TRBV20-1 and TRBJ1-2; possibly TRBD1 for D (5 bases). Trimming cost V 2 bases and J 3 bases, with 13 bases left between them. This CDR3 has 14 amino acids. Looked up from germline, CDR1 is DFQATT and CDR2 is SNEGSKA (reference sequence).

The gene calls are TRBV20-1 and TRBJ2-1; TRBD2 aligns across 8 bases. Germline CDR1 and CDR2: DFQATT and SNEGSKA (reference sequence). V lost 6 bases to trimming and J lost 5 bases; unmatched junction nucleotides: 12. The CDR3 totals 15 residues. The CDR3: CSAPPAGGLNNEQFF. The CDR3 DNA sequence: TGCAGTGCCCCGCCTGCGGGGGGCTTAAACAATGAGCAGTTCTTC.

The chain links TRBV30 to TRBJ2-3; D is perhaps TRBD1 (6 bases). This CDR3 comprises 17 residues. V lost 3 bases and J lost 2, with 21 bases in between. Germline V lookup: CDR1 GTSNPN, CDR2 SVGIG (reference sequence). CDR3 DNA sequence: TGTGCCTGGAGCGATACAGGGACCGAGGACCCCACAGATACGCAGTATTTT. This encodes CAWSDTGTEDPTDTQYF.

This clonotype was seen a handful of times. This chain joins TRBV29-1 and TRBJ2-7; D call uncertain. Germline lookup yields CDR1 SQVTM and CDR2 ANQGSEA. The CDR3 is 12 residues long. Trimming removed 6 bases at V and 0 bases at J, with 9 bases between. Written as DNA, the CDR3 is TGCAGCGTAACGTCGGTCTCCTACGAGCAGTACTTC. Encoded protein: CSVTSVSYEQYF.

This clonotype has just a few counts. V and J are TRBV5-4 and TRBJ2-2; D may be TRBD2 (5 bases). Trimming stripped 0 bases from V and 8 bases from J, with 14 bases between. CDR3 length: 15 amino acids. Germline-derived CDR1 and CDR2 are SGHNT and YYREEE (reference sequence). The CDR3 region is CASSLGQSRGGELFF. The CDR3 nucleotides read TGTGCCAGCAGCTTGGGGCAGAGCCGGGGAGGGGAGCTGTTTTTT. The full variable domain, rest sourced from reference TRBV5-4 and TRBJ2-2, is ETGVTQSPTHLIKTRGQQVTLRCSSQSGHNTVSWYQQALGQGPQFIFQYYREEENGRGNFPPRFSGLQFPNYSSELNVNALELDDSALYLCASSLGQSRGGELFFGEGSRLTVL.

This clonotype was observed many times. The CDR3 protein is CSAPRVGETQYF. The CDR3 DNA is TGCAGTGCTCCCAGGGTGGGGGAGACCCAGTACTTC. The chain is built from TRBV20-1 and TRBJ2-5, with D tentatively TRBD1 (5 bases). The CDR3 runs 12 residues. Germline CDR1 reads DFQATT; CDR2 reads SNEGSKA (reference sequence). Trimming pared 5 bases from V and 5 bases from J, leaving 12 bases between.

The sample holds a few counts of this clonotype. The J gene is TRBJ2-7, the V gene TRBV7-9; 8 bases map to TRBD2. The CDR3 totals 14 residues. V shed 3 bases and J 4 bases; nucleotides not matched to a gene: 5. Germline CDR1 and CDR2: SEHNR and FQNEAQ (reference sequence). CDR3 bases: TGTGCCAGCAGCTTTGAGACTAGCGCTTACGAGCAGTACTTC. Protein product: CASSFETSAYEQYF.

Ten or more counts support this clonotype. The V call is TRBV11-2, the J call TRBJ2-7; TRBD1 agrees at 7 bases. V shed 5 bases and J 2 bases; nucleotides not matched to a gene: 6. CDR3 length equals 14 residues. In germline, CDR1 is SGHAT, CDR2 FQNNGV. The CDR3 spells CASSGQAGTYEQYF. The CDR3 DNA reads as TGTGCCAGCAGCGGACAGGCCGGAACCTACGAGCAGTACTTC. Full variable domain (missing parts from reference TRBV11-2 and TRBJ2-7): EAGVAQSPRYKIIEKRQSVAFWCNPISGHATLYWYQQILGQGPKLLIQFQNNGVVDDSQLPKDRFSAERLKGVDSTLKIQPAKLEDSAVYLCASSGQAGTYEQYFGPGTRLTVT.

The chain joins TRBV7-9 to TRBJ1-2; a possible D gene is TRBD1 (6 bases). The CDR3 spans 14 residues. Germline V gene lookup returns CDR1 SEHNR and CDR2 FQNEAQ (reference sequence). V gave up 1 base and J gave up 4 bases, with 10 bases separating them. In DNA, the CDR3 is TGTGCCAGCAGCTTAGGACAGGTGATCTATGGCTACACCTTC. Protein: CASSLGQVIYGYTF.

This sequence joins TRBV11-2 and TRBJ2-1, with D perhaps given as TRBD1 or TRBD2 (5 bases each). V lost 5 bases to trimming and J lost 9 bases, with 14 bases between them. This CDR3 region has 13 residues. CDR1 is SGHAT, CDR2 FQNNGV, per germline. CDR3 sequence (DNA): TGTGCCAGCAGCCCTCGGGGCGTGACTGAGCAGTTCTTC. Translation: CASSPRGVTEQFF. The whole variable domain, filled in from reference TRBV11-2 and TRBJ2-1, reads EAGVAQSPRYKIIEKRQSVAFWCNPISGHATLYWYQQILGQGPKLLIQFQNNGVVDDSQLPKDRFSAERLKGVDSTLKIQPAKLEDSAVYLCASSPRGVTEQFFGPGTRLTVL.

The sample holds a few counts of this clonotype. The chain has TRBV6-5 and TRBJ1-1, with D uncertain. Trimming shortened V by 6 bases and J by 0 bases, and 11 bases separated the two germline ends. Germline V gene lookup returns CDR1 MNHEY and CDR2 SVGAGI. The CDR3 extends over 14 amino acids. CDR3 region: CASRTQTMNTEAFF. DNA of the CDR3: TGTGCCAGCAGGACACAGACCATGAACACTGAAGCTTTCTTT.